This record covers a single T cell receptor beta chain. Deletions cut 7 bases from V and 1 base from J, with 18 bases between. The germline gives CDR1 SGHRS, CDR2 YFSETQ. The CDR3 runs to 15 residues. Assay used: immunoSEQ multiplex PCR; TCRdb lists only in-frame clones, some missing. The sample carries under 150,000 clones, about 91% recorded once. The sample comes from a study of blood T cell repertoires in COVID-19. This receptor was taken from a human donor in a cohort sampled during active COVID-19. Sequenced material: peripheral blood. The V and J genes are TRBV5-1 and TRBJ2-7; D possibly corresponds to TRBD1 (6 bases). The DNA for the CDR3 is TGCGCCAGCTCTCTGGAGACAGGCTCTTCCTACGAGCAGTACTTC. Translation: CASSLETGSSYEQYF.